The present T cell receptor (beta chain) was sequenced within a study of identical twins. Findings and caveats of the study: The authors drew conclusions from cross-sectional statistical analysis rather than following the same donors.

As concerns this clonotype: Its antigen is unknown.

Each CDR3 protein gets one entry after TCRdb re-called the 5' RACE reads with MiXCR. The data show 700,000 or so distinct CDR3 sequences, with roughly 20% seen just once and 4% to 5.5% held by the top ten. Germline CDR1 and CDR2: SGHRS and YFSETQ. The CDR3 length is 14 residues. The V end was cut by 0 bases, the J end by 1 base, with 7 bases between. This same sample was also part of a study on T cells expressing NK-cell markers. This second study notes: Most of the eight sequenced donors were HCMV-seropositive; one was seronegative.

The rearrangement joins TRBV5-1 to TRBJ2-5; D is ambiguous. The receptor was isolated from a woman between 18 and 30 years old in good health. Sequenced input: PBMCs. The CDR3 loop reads CASSLATSQETQYF. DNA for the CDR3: TGCGCCAGCAGCTTGGCCACGTCCCAAGAGACCCAGTACTTC.